The 26 T cell receptor beta chains presented below share a single source sample, sequenced in a study of cytomegalovirus exposure and HLA in healthy donors. This PCR relied on a set of 60 Vbeta primers and 13 Jbeta primers. Sequenced by immunoSEQ multiplex PCR; TCRdb stores in-frame clones only, minus some. The sample has about 85,000 clones; roughly 80% are singletons. Sequenced sample: PBMCs. Receptors were obtained from a man aged 45-60 years in good health and CMV-seropositive.

The chain has TRBV5-4 and TRBJ2-7, with 10 positions matching TRBD2. The CDR3 consists of 15 residues. Germline CDR1 reads SGHNT; CDR2 reads YYREEE (reference sequence). After removal of 4 bases from V and 1 base from J, the junction contained 5 bases not matched to a gene. The CDR3 region has the DNA TGTGCCAGCAGCCTCCGAGCGGGAGGGTCCTACGAGCAGTACTTC. Protein: CASSLRAGGSYEQYF.

In this sample, this clone turned up a few times. This sequence joins TRBV6-5 and TRBJ1-4, with 8 bases aligning to TRBD1. With 4 bases clipped from V and 0 bases from J, the junction kept 4 bases outside the gene matches. CDR3 length: 16 residues. From germline, CDR1 is MNHEY and CDR2 SVGAGI. CDR3 coding DNA: TGTGCCAGCAGTTCCAGGGGGCTTACAACTAATGAAAAACTGTTTTTT. It encodes CASSSRGLTTNEKLFF.

The chain has TRBV10-3 and TRBJ2-6, with 7 bases matching TRBD2. Germline CDR1 ENHRY, CDR2 SYGVKD. The J segment lost 0 bases and the V segment lost 5 bases, leaving 4 bases of the junction unmatched. The CDR3 spans 16 residues. The CDR3 DNA sequence: TGTGCCATCAGTCCTTCGGGGGGCTCTGGGGCCAACGTCCTGACTTTC. It specifies CAISPSGGSGANVLTF.

The chain has TRBV2 and TRBJ2-3; a weak D match, TRBD2 (5 bases). Between the trimmed V and J ends, which lost 7 bases and 4 bases, there was a span of 9 bases. CDR3 length: 12 amino acids. Germline V lookup: CDR1 SNHLY, CDR2 FYNNEI. The chain's CDR3 is CASKEGPDTQYF. The CDR3 DNA sequence: TGTGCCAGCAAAGAGGGCCCAGATACGCAGTATTTT.

The chain recombines TRBV29-1 with TRBJ2-7; 10 bases fit TRBD1. This CDR3 comprises 13 residues. The junction had 3 bases not matched to a gene; V was cut back by 3 bases and J by 4 bases. Germline values: CDR1 SQVTM, CDR2 ANQGSEA. For the CDR3, the DNA is TGCAGCGTTGACGGGGACAGGGGATACGAGCAGTACTTC. Protein product: CSVDGDRGYEQYF.

The chain combines TRBV11-1 with TRBJ2-5, with 7 positions matching TRBD1. This CDR3 spans 13 amino acids. The junction had 7 bases not matched to a gene; V was cut back by 7 bases and J by 5 bases. Germline CDR1 reads SGHAT; CDR2 reads FQDESV (reference sequence). Written as DNA, the CDR3 is TGTGCCAGCACCACGGACAGGTGGGAGACCCAGTACTTC. It codes for CASTTDRWETQYF.

This clone was observed a single time. Sequence at one end of the junction differs from germline and may be a read error. The V gene is TRBV5-4, the J gene TRBJ2-1; 9 bases are a match to TRBD2. The germline V gene encodes CDR1 SGHNT and CDR2 YYREEE (reference sequence). This CDR3 has 17 amino acids. The CDR3 loop is CASSLPSGKTRYDEQFF. The DNA for the CDR3 is TGTGCCAGCAGCTTGCCTAGCGGGAAAACCCGCTACGATGAGCAGTTCTTC.

This clone has a single count. This chain links TRBV30 with TRBJ1-4, with D possibly being TRBD1 (6 bases). Germline V gives CDR1 GTSNPN, CDR2 SVGIG (reference sequence). V dropped 1 base and J dropped 6 bases, with 6 bases sitting between them. This CDR3 has 12 residues. DNA for the CDR3: TGTGCCTGGAGTGACAGGGATGAAAAACTGTTTTTT. This translates into CAWSDRDEKLFF.

The chain recombines TRBV10-1 with TRBJ1-2; D ambiguous. V was shortened by 6 bases and J by 5 bases, with 34 bases between the two germline ends. This CDR3 region has 20 residues. The V gene's germline CDR1 is WNHNN and CDR2 SYGVQD (reference sequence). The CDR3 coding sequence is TGCGCCAGCAGCTTAATGACGCCTTACTACCCGGGGAAAGCCGTTTATGGCTACACCTTC. This encodes CASSLMTPYYPGKAVYGYTF.

The chain combines TRBV6-1 with TRBJ1-5; D uncertain. From germline, CDR1 is MNHNS and CDR2 SASEGT. The germline V and J ends were trimmed by 2 bases and 5 bases, with 13 bases remaining between them. CDR3 length: 15 amino acids. CDR3 in amino acids: CASSEMRVGYQPQHF. DNA of the CDR3: TGTGCCAGCAGTGAAATGCGGGTTGGGTATCAGCCCCAGCATTTT.

V is TRBV5-1 and J is TRBJ1-2; 11 nucleotides match TRBD1. Trimming at V came to 0 bases and at J to 8 bases, leaving 3 bases not matched to a gene. The CDR3 extends over 14 amino acids. Germline CDR1 reads SGHRS; CDR2 reads YFSETQ. The CDR3 sequence is CASSLEGTGGGYTF. The CDR3 DNA follows: TGCGCCAGCAGCTTGGAAGGGACAGGGGGAGGCTACACCTTC.

This rearrangement joins TRBV30 to TRBJ1-4; 8 bases fit TRBD1. The CDR3 extends over 14 amino acids. Per the germline V gene, CDR1 is GTSNPN and CDR2 is SVGIG (reference sequence). Trimming took 6 bases from V and 10 from J; bases not matched to a gene: 13. CDR3 in amino acids: CACVTRDRLSKLFF. In nucleotides, the CDR3 is TGTGCCTGTGTAACCCGGGACAGGCTTTCAAAACTGTTTTTT.

V and J are TRBV6-6 and TRBJ2-7, with 9 bases aligning to TRBD2. Germline trimming cut 2 bases from V and 7 bases from J; bases unmatched to any gene: 6. The CDR3 runs to 14 residues. Germline V gene data show CDR1 as MNHNY and CDR2 as SVGAGI (reference sequence). The DNA for the CDR3 is TGTGCCAGCAGTTACAGCGGGAGGCTCCAGGAGCAGTACTTC. Translated, it gives CASSYSGRLQEQYF.

V is TRBV27 and J is TRBJ2-7, with TRBD1 matching 7 bases. CDR1 and CDR2 from the germline V gene are MNHEY and SMNVEV (reference sequence). This CDR3 region has 18 residues. V lost 2 bases to trimming and J lost 3 bases; unmatched junction nucleotides: 16. The DNA for the CDR3 is TGTGCCAGCAGTTTAAGAGGGGGCGCGCCCTCTGGGTACTACGAGCAGTACTTC. As protein: CASSLRGGAPSGYYEQYF.

The chain combines TRBV4-1 with TRBJ1-1; D possibly corresponds to TRBD1 (6 bases). Germline lookup yields CDR1 MGHRA and CDR2 YSYEKL. Trimming took 6 bases from V and 1 from J, leaving 21 bases between them. The CDR3 covers 17 residues. The CDR3 loop is CASSSQSLQGWNTEAFF. As DNA, the CDR3 is TGCGCCAGCAGTTCACAGAGCTTACAGGGCTGGAACACTGAAGCTTTCTTT.

The V and J genes are TRBV15 and TRBJ2-4, with 10 bases identical to TRBD2. Germline V gene sequence: CDR1 LNHNV, CDR2 YYDKDF (reference sequence). This CDR3 has 17 residues. After removal of 5 bases from V and 2 bases from J, the junction contained 9 bases not matched to a gene. The CDR3 loop reads CATSPLRTSGPKNIQYF. CDR3 DNA sequence: TGTGCCACCAGCCCCCTCCGGACTAGCGGCCCCAAAAACATTCAGTACTTC.

CDR3 amino acids: CASSPQGLGGYGYTF. For the CDR3, the DNA is TGCGCCAGCAGCCCGCAGGGGTTAGGCGGCTATGGCTACACCTTC. This chain links TRBV5-1 with TRBJ1-2; the D gene is possibly TRBD1 (6 bases). Germline V lookup: CDR1 SGHRS, CDR2 YFSETQ. Between the trimmed V and J ends, which lost 4 bases and 4 bases, there was a span of 17 bases. The CDR3 length is 15 residues.

CDR3 residues: CASRAGTTSYNEQFF. CDR3 in DNA: TGTGCCAGTAGAGCCGGGACAACCTCCTACAATGAGCAGTTCTTC. V usage is TRBV19 and J usage is TRBJ2-1, with D perhaps matching TRBD1 (6 bases). The CDR3 loop spans 15 amino acids. Per the germline V gene, CDR1 is LNHDA and CDR2 is SQIVND (reference sequence). V was shortened by 6 bases and J by 0 bases, with 12 bases between the two germline ends.

The chain uses TRBV7-2 and TRBJ2-5; the D is unclear. The germline V gene encodes CDR1 SGHTA and CDR2 FQGNSA. The CDR3 runs to 12 residues. V lost 5 bases and J 4 bases, leaving 8 bases between the germline ends. The DNA of the CDR3 is TGTGCCAGCAGCCCCATGTCAGAGACCCAGTACTTC. It is translated as CASSPMSETQYF.

In this sample, this clone turned up a few times. The chain is built from TRBV7-9 and TRBJ2-3; 9 bases align to TRBD2. CDR1 is SEHNR and CDR2 is FQNEAQ in the germline V gene (reference sequence). The CDR3 totals 16 residues. Trimming removed 5 bases from V and 2 bases from J; junction bases left unmatched: 8. CDR3 protein: CASSPSLAGDTDTQYF. The CDR3, as DNA: TGTGCCAGCAGCCCGTCCTTAGCGGGAGACACAGATACGCAGTATTTT.

The rearrangement joins TRBV4-2 to TRBJ1-1; 9 bases map to TRBD1. The CDR3 covers 14 residues. V gave up 2 bases and J gave up 5 bases; unmatched junction bases: 3. Germline V gives CDR1 LGHNA, CDR2 YNFKEQ. The chain's CDR3 is CASSQRTGETEAFF. CDR3 nucleotides: TGTGCCAGCAGCCAAAGGACAGGGGAGACTGAAGCTTTCTTT.

The chain links TRBV30 to TRBJ1-2, with 9 positions matching TRBD1. The CDR3 sequence is 16 residues long. CDR1 and CDR2 from the germline V gene are GTSNPN and SVGIG (reference sequence). The V gene end was trimmed by 3 bases and the J gene end by 3 bases; junction bases not matched to a gene: 11. The CDR3 region is CAWRDQTGGHYYGYTF. The CDR3 bases are TGTGCCTGGAGAGATCAGACAGGGGGGCATTACTATGGCTACACCTTC.

The chain couples TRBV11-2 to TRBJ1-3; 7 nucleotides match TRBD1. The trim removed 5 bases at V and 0 bases at J, leaving 7 bases unmatched. This CDR3 is built from 16 residues. The germline gives CDR1 SGHAT, CDR2 FQNNGV. The CDR3 DNA follows: TGTGCCAGCAGCGCCCGGGACAGTTTCTCTGGAAACACCATATATTTT. Its protein is CASSARDSFSGNTIYF. Variable domain in full (rest from reference TRBV11-2 and TRBJ1-3): EAGVAQSPRYKIIEKRQSVAFWCNPISGHATLYWYQQILGQGPKLLIQFQNNGVVDDSQLPKDRFSAERLKGVDSTLKIQPAKLEDSAVYLCASSARDSFSGNTIYFGEGSWLTVV.

The count of this clone is one. The rearrangement joins TRBV10-1 to TRBJ2-2; 8 bases align to TRBD1. The germline CDR1 and CDR2 sequences are WNHNN and SYGVQD (reference sequence). This CDR3 region has 14 residues. V lost 6 bases and J lost 7; bases outside the gene matches: 7. The CDR3 DNA is TGCGCCAGCAGCGTAAGACAGGGGTTCGGGGAGCTGTTTTTT. The encoded protein is CASSVRQGFGELFF.

The genes are TRBV5-1 and TRBJ2-1; D gene unclear. Trimming pared 0 bases from V and 1 base from J, leaving 11 bases between. Germline V gene lookup returns CDR1 SGHRS and CDR2 YFSETQ. This CDR3 comprises 16 residues. The CDR3 protein is CASSLAPSVSYNEQFF. The CDR3 nucleotides read TGCGCCAGCAGCTTGGCCCCGAGCGTATCCTACAATGAGCAGTTCTTC.

The genes are TRBV11-2 and TRBJ1-1; tentative D call: TRBD1 (5 bases). The CDR3 is made up of 14 amino acids. V lost 1 base and J lost 4, with 10 bases in between. Germline V gene lookup returns CDR1 SGHAT and CDR2 FQNNGV. CDR3 region: CASSLVRGFTEAFF. CDR3 bases: TGTGCCAGCAGCTTAGTAAGGGGATTCACTGAAGCTTTCTTT.